This paragraph reports one T cell receptor (beta chain). Reverse transcribed after extraction, RNA yielded cDNA as the sequencing template. Profiled with immunoSEQ multiplex PCR; TCRdb holds only in-frame clones, not every one. There are some 170,000 clones in the sample; 50% to 60% occur only once, and 14% to 15% lies in the top ten. The sample originates from a study of CD8+ T cells in alopecia areata. Study-wide context: Treatment of the treated patients consisted of oral tofacitinib, 5 to 10 mg twice daily.

This CDR3 has 16 amino acids. Between the trimmed V and J ends, which lost 0 bases and 5 bases, there was a span of 17 bases. Per the germline V gene, CDR1 is LGHNT and CDR2 is FRNRAP. The sequence came from a human donor with alopecia areata. The specimen comprised CD4+ T cells sorted from blood, sampled at week 0. The chain uses TRBV12-5 and TRBJ2-7; D remains ambiguous. The CDR3 DNA reads TGTGCTAGTGGTTTGGTACTCGGCAGAGAGTCGCACGAGCAGTACTTC. Residues: CASGLVLGRESHEQYF.